Below are 31 T cell receptor beta chains sequenced from a single sample in a study of T cells in Graves' hyperthyroidism and ophthalmopathy (dated by TCRdb to between 2018 and 2021). The protocol used for the library was multiplex PCR. The sequencer was an Illumina HiSeq 2000. The TCR beta CDR3 regions were amplified from RNA transcripts. A first-round RT-PCR of the TCR CDR3 used the HTBI primer set with the Qiagen OneStep RT-PCR kit. Starting from the raw public reads, TCRdb applied fastp trimming at Q25, assembled clones with MiXCR and retained in-frame beta chains. When rows share a CDR3 protein, they turn into one entry using the most common DNA and genes. Across this sample there are 300,000 to 350,000 distinct CDR3 sequences, with about 15% seen only once. Around 24% of the sample is in the top ten clones. Sequenced sample: blood. Source of these receptors: a woman under 40 with Graves' hyperthyroidism.

This clonotype was counted only a few times. The CDR3 DNA reads TGTGCCAGCAGTTTCCGCCCAGCGGGAGGATGGCTTGCTAGCACAGATACGCAGTATTTT. Protein sequence: CASSFRPAGGWLASTDTQYF. The rearrangement uses TRBV6-5 and TRBJ2-3, with 9 bases fitting TRBD2. The CDR3 contains 20 residues. Germline CDR1 is MNHEY and CDR2 is SVGAGI. V dropped 4 bases and J dropped 0; count of bases not matched to a gene: 17.

This clonotype has a count of ten or more. This chain links TRBV12-3 or TRBV12-4 with TRBJ2-7; 8 bases are a match to TRBD2. The J segment lost 5 bases and the V segment lost 11 bases, leaving 20 bases of the junction unmatched. The CDR3 is 16 amino acids. CDR3 in amino acids: CAASTSPGTSHNEQYF. The CDR3 DNA sequence: TGTGCCGCCAGCACAAGCCCCGGGACTAGTCACAACGAGCAGTACTTC.

The chain uses TRBV20-1 and TRBJ2-7; D uncertain. V was shortened by 2 bases and J by 2 bases, with 10 bases between the two germline ends. The CDR3 contains 13 residues. Germline V gene sequence: CDR1 DFQATT, CDR2 SNEGSKA (reference sequence). This CDR3 is CSARLRNTYEQYF. The CDR3 nucleotides are TGCAGTGCTAGACTGAGGAATACCTACGAGCAGTACTTC.

The sample holds a few counts of this clonotype. This chain uses TRBV3-1 with TRBJ2-2; 14 bases are a match to TRBD2. The CDR3 covers 14 residues. Germline V CDR1 and CDR2: LGHDT, YNNKEL (reference sequence). V trimming: 4 bases; J trimming: 10 bases; junction bases outside the gene matches: 2. DNA of the CDR3: TGTGCCAGCAGCCCGGGACTAGCGGGAGTGGAGCTGTTTTTT. It specifies CASSPGLAGVELFF. Full variable domain (outside the CDR3, taken from reference TRBV3-1 and TRBJ2-2): DTAVSQTPKYLVTQMGNDKSIKCEQNLGHDTMYWYKQDSKKFLKIMFSYNNKELIINETVPNRFSPKSPDKAHLNLHINSLELGDSAVYFCASSPGLAGVELFFGEGSRLTVL.

This clonotype occurred many times. The chain is built from TRBV7-2 and TRBJ2-2; D call uncertain. The CDR3 is made up of 13 amino acids. Between the trimmed V and J ends, which lost 1 base and 6 bases, there was a span of 6 bases. CDR1 is SGHTA, CDR2 FQGNSA, per germline. DNA for the CDR3: TGTGCCAGCAGCTTAGAAGGGCCCGGGGAGCTGTTTTTT. It specifies CASSLEGPGELFF.

This clonotype was observed many times. The J gene is TRBJ1-1, the V gene TRBV20-1; TRBD1 matches at 10 bases. V shed 6 bases, J shed 4 bases, and the junction held 5 bases outside the gene matches. Germline-derived CDR1 and CDR2 are DFQATT and SNEGSKA (reference sequence). The CDR3 totals 13 residues. CDR3 nucleotides: TGCAGTGCGAGACAGGGGGCGACCACTGAAGCTTTCTTT. It specifies CSARQGATTEAFF.

This clonotype has a handful of counts. The rearrangement joins TRBV7-6 to TRBJ1-6; D is perhaps TRBD1 (6 bases). V was shortened by 2 bases and J by 13 bases, with 24 bases between the two germline ends. The CDR3 is 17 residues long. From germline, CDR1 is SGHVS and CDR2 FNYEAQ. The CDR3 is CASSLRGSGPARGPLHF. The CDR3 coding sequence is TGTGCCAGCAGCTTAAGGGGGTCGGGGCCGGCGAGGGGTCCCCTCCACTTT. Full variable domain (rest looked up from reference TRBV7-6 and TRBJ1-6): GAGVSQSPRYKVTKRGQDVALRCDPISGHVSLYWYRQALGQGPEFLTYFNYEAQQDKSGLPNDRFSAERPEGSISTLTIQRTEQRDSAMYRCASSLRGSGPARGPLHFGNGTRLTVT.

The chain recombines TRBV15 with TRBJ2-6; D could derive from TRBD1 or TRBD2 (5 bases each). The germline gives CDR1 LNHNV, CDR2 YYDKDF (reference sequence). This CDR3 is 20 amino acids long. The V and J ends lost 4 bases and 4 bases respectively, with 26 bases between them. CDR3 nucleotides: TGTGCCACCAGCACGGGGAGAGCGGAAGGGGAACAGTCGGGGGCCAACGTCCTGACTTTC. It codes for CATSTGRAEGEQSGANVLTF.

Ten or more counts support this clonotype. This sequence joins TRBV12-3 or TRBV12-4 and TRBJ1-1, with D possibly being TRBD1 (5 bases). Trimming stripped 3 bases from V and 0 bases from J, with 11 bases between. This CDR3 is 15 amino acids long. CDR3 nucleotide sequence: TGTGCCAGCAGTTTGGAGGGGTTAATGAACACTGAAGCTTTCTTT. The encoded protein is CASSLEGLMNTEAFF.

This clonotype was detected a few times. V usage is TRBV7-9 and J usage is TRBJ2-1; TRBD2 matches 7 bases. Germline assignment: CDR1 SEHNR and CDR2 FQNEAQ (reference sequence). V was pared by 3 bases and J by 8 bases, with 7 bases of the junction left unmatched. This CDR3 region has 14 residues. This CDR3 reads CASSLTSWVDEQFF. The CDR3 bases are TGTGCCAGCAGCTTGACTAGCTGGGTCGATGAGCAGTTCTTC.

The chain carries TRBV19 and TRBJ2-2; D is perhaps TRBD2 (5 bases). Trimming took 6 bases from V and 0 from J, leaving 11 bases between them. Germline loops: CDR1 LNHDA, CDR2 SQIVND (reference sequence). This CDR3 spans 15 amino acids. The CDR3: CASRPSGANTGELFF. The CDR3 coding sequence is TGTGCCAGTAGACCAAGCGGAGCGAACACCGGGGAGCTGTTTTTT.

This clonotype was seen many times. The chain couples TRBV28 to TRBJ2-7, with 13 nucleotides matching TRBD2. In germline, CDR1 is MDHEN, CDR2 SYDVKM. The CDR3 spans 15 residues. The trim removed 10 bases at V and 12 bases at J, leaving 18 bases unmatched. The CDR3 DNA reads as TGTGCCACCCATCCGGAGGGACTAGCGGGAAGGGGCGTGTACTTC. Encoded protein: CATHPEGLAGRGVYF.

This chain links TRBV20-1 with TRBJ1-3; D unclear. CDR3 length equals 14 residues. Germline V gives CDR1 DFQATT, CDR2 SNEGSKA (reference sequence). V was shortened by 5 bases and J by 0 bases, with 11 bases between the two germline ends. The CDR3 DNA sequence: TGCAGTGCTTCGACTAGGCACTCTGGAAACACCATATATTTT. Protein sequence: CSASTRHSGNTIYF.

J is TRBJ2-7 and V is TRBV7-9; the match to TRBD2 covers 8 bases. CDR1 SEHNR and CDR2 FQNEAQ come from the germline V gene (reference sequence). The CDR3 totals 14 residues. V lost 4 bases and J lost 6; bases outside the gene matches: 8. This chain's CDR3 is CASSSLAGSGEQYF. The DNA of the CDR3 is TGTGCCAGCAGCTCGTTAGCGGGATCGGGCGAGCAGTACTTC.

This clonotype has a count of ten or more. V gene TRBV11-2 combines with J gene TRBJ2-7; D call uncertain. V shed 6 bases and J shed 6 bases, with 15 bases lying between them. Germline CDR1 SGHAT, CDR2 FQNNGV. This CDR3 has 13 residues. The DNA for the CDR3 is TGTGCCAGCAGTCTCGGAGCCCCACGCGAGCAGTACTTC. Translation gives CASSLGAPREQYF.

The genes are TRBV5-4 and TRBJ2-1, with 10 bases fitting TRBD1. The CDR3 spans 13 residues. Looked up from germline, CDR1 is SGHNT and CDR2 is YYREEE (reference sequence). V trimming: 4 bases; J trimming: 7 bases; junction bases outside the gene matches: 2. The CDR3 nucleotides read TGTGCCAGCAGCCCGGGACAGGGGAATGAGCAGTTCTTC. It encodes CASSPGQGNEQFF.

The CDR3 DNA sequence: TGTGCCAGCAGCCCGGGGGCGGGGCCATCCTACGAGCAGTACTTC. Its translation is CASSPGAGPSYEQYF. The genes are TRBV7-6 and TRBJ2-7, with D tentatively TRBD1 or TRBD2 (6 bases each). V dropped 5 bases and J dropped 1 base, with 15 bases sitting between them. Germline-derived CDR1 and CDR2 are SGHVS and FNYEAQ. The CDR3 runs 15 residues.

This clonotype was counted at least ten times. The V and J genes are TRBV27 and TRBJ1-1; D is uncertain. Germline V gene data show CDR1 as MNHEY and CDR2 as SMNVEV (reference sequence). V lost 7 bases and J lost 6, with 18 bases in between. The CDR3 loop spans 14 amino acids. The CDR3 sequence is CASKTFGEGPEAFF. The CDR3 DNA reads as TGTGCCAGCAAGACATTTGGAGAGGGCCCTGAAGCTTTCTTT.

This clonotype was recorded many times. The V call is TRBV30, the J call TRBJ1-1; a weak D match, TRBD1 (6 bases). This CDR3 spans 12 amino acids. Germline loops: CDR1 GTSNPN, CDR2 SVGIG (reference sequence). Trimming shortened V by 2 bases and J by 12 bases, and 16 bases separated the two germline ends. The DNA of the CDR3 is TGTGCCTGGAGTCCAACAGGGCCTGGGCCTTTCTTT. It translates to CAWSPTGPGPFF.

The sample holds a few counts of this clonotype. The chain is built from TRBV7-8 and TRBJ1-6; no definite D call. CDR1 and CDR2 (germline): SGHVS, FQNEAQ. With 3 bases removed from V and 8 bases from J, the gap between germline ends came to 5 bases. The CDR3 has 12 residues. The CDR3 DNA reads as TGTGCCAGCAGCTTCCCGGATTCACCCCTCCACTTT. It yields the protein CASSFPDSPLHF.

This clonotype has at least ten counts. V usage is TRBV29-1 and J usage is TRBJ1-2, with a tentative D call TRBD1 (5 bases). The CDR3 runs 11 residues. Germline CDR1 is SQVTM and CDR2 is ANQGSEA. Between the trimmed V and J ends, which lost 5 bases and 4 bases, there was a span of 8 bases. Written as DNA, the CDR3 is TGCAGCGTTTACGGGGGCTATGGCTACACCTTC. This encodes CSVYGGYGYTF.

This clonotype was picked up a small number of times. The chain couples TRBV11-2 to TRBJ2-7; D not certain. The CDR3 consists of 15 residues. The V and J ends lost 4 bases and 2 bases respectively, with 15 bases between them. Germline V CDR1 and CDR2: SGHAT, FQNNGV. The CDR3, as DNA: TGTGCCAGCAGCTCAAACCACTGGTCCCCCTACGAGCAGTACTTC. Translation: CASSSNHWSPYEQYF.

This clonotype was counted many times. The genes are TRBV27 and TRBJ1-2, with D possibly being TRBD1 (5 bases). The germline V gene encodes CDR1 MNHEY and CDR2 SMNVEV (reference sequence). Trimming took off 0 bases at V and 6 bases at J, with 11 bases between the two ends. The CDR3 has 14 amino acids. This CDR3 is CASSLSSGDHGYTF. CDR3 DNA: TGTGCCAGCAGTTTATCTTCGGGGGATCATGGCTACACCTTC.

This clonotype appeared many times. The gene calls are TRBV6-1 and TRBJ2-1; the match to TRBD1 covers 8 bases. The germline gives CDR1 MNHNS, CDR2 SASEGT. The CDR3 runs to 15 residues. The V gene end was trimmed by 5 bases and the J gene end by 4 bases; junction bases not matched to a gene: 7. Here the CDR3 DNA reads TGTGCCAGCAGTTTGTCCAGGGGGCAGTACAATGAGCAGTTCTTC. Protein sequence: CASSLSRGQYNEQFF.

This clonotype was observed many times. This chain joins TRBV28 and TRBJ1-1; D is unclear. The V gene lost 6 bases and the J gene lost 11 bases, with 13 bases spanning the gap. The CDR3 has 11 residues. The germline V gene encodes CDR1 MDHEN and CDR2 SYDVKM. This chain's CDR3 is CASSRDTRAFF. The CDR3 DNA is TGTGCCAGCAGCCGCGACACCAGGGCTTTCTTT.

This chain uses TRBV18 with TRBJ1-2; tentative D call: TRBD1 (5 bases). Germline V gene data show CDR1 as KGHSH and CDR2 as LQKENI. Trimming cost V 1 base and J 7 bases, with 16 bases left between them. CDR3 length: 15 amino acids. This CDR3 reads CASSPLRGVYCGYTF. Written as DNA, the CDR3 is TGTGCCAGCTCACCACTGAGGGGTGTGTACTGTGGCTACACCTTC.

In its sample, this clonotype was seen many times. The chain links TRBV5-1 to TRBJ2-1, with TRBD2 matching 8 bases. V was pared by 2 bases and J by 2 bases, with 3 bases of the junction left unmatched. Germline-derived CDR1 and CDR2 are SGHRS and YFSETQ. This CDR3 has 15 residues. The CDR3 DNA sequence: TGCGCCAGCAGCTTCCGGCGGGGGGCCTACAATGAGCAGTTCTTC. Its protein product is CASSFRRGAYNEQFF.

The table lists this clonotype with a few counts. The chain has TRBV3-1 and TRBJ2-1; TRBD2 agrees at 13 bases. Germline V gives CDR1 LGHDT, CDR2 YNNKEL (reference sequence). V trimming: 3 bases; J trimming: 7 bases; junction bases outside the gene matches: 6. CDR3 length equals 16 residues. This CDR3 is CASSHATSGRTNEQFF. In DNA form, the CDR3 reads TGTGCCAGCAGCCACGCGACTAGCGGGAGGACGAATGAGCAGTTCTTC.

The chain is built from TRBV27 and TRBJ2-3, with 12 nucleotides matching TRBD2. This CDR3 has 14 amino acids. V gave up 6 bases and J gave up 5 bases; unmatched junction bases: 3. Looked up from germline, CDR1 is MNHEY and CDR2 is SMNVEV (reference sequence). The CDR3, as DNA: TGTGCCAGCAGCCGACTAGCGGGAGAAGATACGCAGTATTTT. It specifies CASSRLAGEDTQYF.

Here the CDR3 DNA reads TGTGCCAGCAGTTCCCCCGGGCGGAGAACCGGGGAGCTGTTTTTT. This encodes CASSSPGRRTGELFF. The chain recombines TRBV12-3 or TRBV12-4 with TRBJ2-2, with no clear D. This CDR3 has 15 residues. The V end lost 4 bases, the J end lost 5 bases, and 14 bases lay between the germline ends.

This clonotype was detected only a few times. This chain uses TRBV12-3 or TRBV12-4 with TRBJ2-7; 8 nucleotides match TRBD2. V shed 3 bases, J shed 2 bases, and the junction held 3 bases outside the gene matches. This CDR3 contains 14 residues. The CDR3 is CASSLRRGAYEQYF. CDR3 nucleotide sequence: TGTGCCAGCAGTTTGCGGCGGGGGGCCTACGAGCAGTACTTC.